The rows below give T cell receptor beta chains drawn from one sample of a study of blood T cell repertoires in COVID-19. Clones were sequenced by immunoSEQ multiplex PCR, and TCRdb holds only the in-frame ones, with some missing. This sample has 90,000 or so clones, with about 90% found just once. Sequenced input: peripheral blood. The receptors here all came from an elderly woman with active or convalescent COVID-19. Both conserved end residues are part of each CDR3. A D gene is named only where the DNA matches it firmly. Clone size, where shown, is once, few, many, or a class for clones that have expanded.

d_call	clone_size	j_call	v_call	cdr3_aa	cdr3_nt
TRBD1	NA	TRBJ2-7	TRBV19	CASSPGQGAYEQYF	TGTGCCAGTAGTCCAGGACAGGGGGCCTACGAGCAGTACTTC
TRBD1	NA	TRBJ2-5	TRBV4-3	CASSQNRGEETQYF	TGCGCCAGCAGCCAAAACAGGGGAGAGGAGACCCAGTACTTC
NA	once	TRBJ1-5	TRBV6-6	CASSLQGDQPQHF	TGTGCCAGCAGTCTACAGGGCGATCAGCCCCAGCATTTT
NA	NA	TRBJ2-7	TRBV5-1	CASSYGSRSIQAYEQYF	TGCGCCAGCAGCTACGGGAGTCGGTCTATTCAAGCCTACGAGCAGTACTTC
TRBD1	NA	TRBJ1-4	TRBV6-5	CASSWTGGRGEKLFF	TGTGCCAGCAGTTGGACAGGGGGACGAGGTGAAAAACTGTTTTTT
TRBD1	NA	TRBJ2-7	TRBV7-2	CASSLLWDRNYEQYF	TGTGCCAGCAGCTTATTATGGGACAGGAACTACGAGCAGTACTTC
NA	NA	TRBJ1-4	TRBV28	CASSLGGQRNEKLFF	TGTGCCAGCAGTTTAGGTGGACAGAGAAATGAAAAACTGTTTTTT
NA	NA	TRBJ1-3	TRBV9	CASSVDGLGDSGNTIYF	TGTGCCAGCAGCGTAGATGGATTGGGAGACTCTGGAAACACCATATATTTT
NA	NA	TRBJ1-5	TRBV19	CASSISGSNQPQHF	TGTGCCAGTAGTATCAGCGGTAGCAATCAGCCCCAGCATTTT
NA	NA	TRBJ2-3	TRBV5-1	CASSLAQGSDTQYF	TGCGCCAGCAGCTTGGCGCAGGGGTCAGATACGCAGTATTTT
TRBD1	once	TRBJ2-7	TRBV19	CASSIRGTGRDEQYF	TGTGCCAGTAGTATTAGAGGGACAGGGCGCGACGAGCAGTACTTC
NA	NA	TRBJ2-7	TRBV7-8	CASSSPRTGSYEQYF	TGTGCCAGCAGCTCCCCGAGGACTGGCTCCTACGAGCAGTACTTC
TRBD1	NA	TRBJ2-2	TRBV29-1	CSVEGGTGRSAGELFF	TGCAGCGTTGAAGGCGGGACAGGCCGGAGCGCCGGGGAGCTGTTTTTT
NA	NA	TRBJ2-1	TRBV4-2	CASSQWSGNDNEQFF	TGTGCCAGCAGCCAATGGAGCGGAAACGACAATGAGCAGTTCTTC
TRBD2	NA	TRBJ2-6	TRBV5-4	CASRPKTSGTRANVLTF	TGTGCCAGCAGACCAAAGACTAGCGGGACTAGGGCCAACGTCCTGACTTTC
TRBD1	NA	TRBJ1-5	TRBV27	CASRGQAGRNQPQHF	TGTGCCAGCCGAGGACAGGCCGGCCGCAATCAGCCCCAGCATTTT
NA	once	TRBJ1-6	TRBV27	CASSYTQGSNSPLHF	TGTGCCAGCAGTTATACTCAGGGAAGCAACTCACCCCTCCACTTT
TRBD2	NA	TRBJ2-3	TRBV19	CASSPRLAGTDTQYF	TGTGCCAGTAGCCCAAGACTAGCGGGTACAGATACGCAGTATTTT
TRBD1	NA	TRBJ2-3	TRBV10-3	CAIRTGGGTDTQYF	TGTGCCATCAGGACAGGGGGCGGCACAGATACGCAGTATTTT
TRBD1	NA	TRBJ1-5	TRBV11-2	CASSLDDRAAAQHF	TGTGCCAGCAGCTTAGATGACAGGGCGGCGGCCCAGCATTTT
TRBD2	NA	TRBJ2-1	TRBV13	CASSPSPGGLAYSNEQFF	TGTGCCAGCAGCCCCTCCCCCGGAGGACTAGCGTATAGCAATGAGCAGTTCTTC
TRBD2	NA	TRBJ2-1	TRBV5-1	CASSSPVASGSPNEQFF	TGCGCCAGCAGCTCCCCCGTGGCTAGCGGGAGCCCCAATGAGCAGTTCTTC
NA	once	TRBJ1-1	TRBV9	CASSRVNTEAFF	TGTGCCAGCAGCCGAGTGAACACTGAAGCTTTCTTT
TRBD2	NA	TRBJ2-2	TRBV27	CASSFRGLAGTGELFF	TGTGCCAGCAGTTTCAGGGGACTAGCGGGCACCGGGGAGCTGTTTTTT
NA	NA	TRBJ2-3	TRBV11-1	CASSLVGVPTDTQYF	TGTGCCAGCAGCTTGGTGGGAGTGCCCACAGATACGCAGTATTTT
NA	NA	TRBJ2-7	TRBV11-2	CASSLVGGERYEQYF	TGTGCCAGCAGTCTCGTTGGAGGGGAGCGGTACGAGCAGTACTTC
TRBD2	NA	TRBJ2-7	TRBV6-5	CAATPGLVSREQYF	TGTGCCGCCACACCGGGACTAGTCTCTAGAGAGCAGTACTTC
NA	once	TRBJ1-1	TRBV19	CASSMGENTEAFF	TGTGCCAGTAGTATGGGAGAAAACACTGAAGCTTTCTTT